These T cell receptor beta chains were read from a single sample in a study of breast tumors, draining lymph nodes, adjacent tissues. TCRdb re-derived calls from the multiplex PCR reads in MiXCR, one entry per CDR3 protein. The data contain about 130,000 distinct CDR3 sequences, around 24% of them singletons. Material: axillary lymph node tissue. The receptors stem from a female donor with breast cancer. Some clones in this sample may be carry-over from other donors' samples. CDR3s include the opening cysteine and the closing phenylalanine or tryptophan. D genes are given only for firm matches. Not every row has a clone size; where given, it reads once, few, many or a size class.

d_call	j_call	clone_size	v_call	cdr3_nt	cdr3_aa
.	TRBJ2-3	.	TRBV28	TGTGCCAGCAGTCTGACAGAGGGCACAGATACGCAGTATTTT	CASSLTEGTDTQYF
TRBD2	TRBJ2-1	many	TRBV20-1	TGCAGTGCTTATTCCGGGACTAGCGGGAGGGCCCCCTACAATGAGCAGTTCTTC	CSAYSGTSGRAPYNEQFF
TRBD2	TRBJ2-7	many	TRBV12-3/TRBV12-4	TGTGCCAGCAGCCCCGGGACTAGCGGCCTGTACGAGCAGTACTTC	CASSPGTSGLYEQYF
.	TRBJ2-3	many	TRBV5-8	TGTGCCAGCAGCTTGTTTAGCACAGATACGCAGTATTTT	CASSLFSTDTQYF
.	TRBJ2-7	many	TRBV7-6	TGTGCCAGCAGCTTAGACTTTTCCTACGAGCAGTACTTC	CASSLDFSYEQYF
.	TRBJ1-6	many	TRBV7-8	TGTGCCAGCAGCTTATGGAATAATTCACCCCTCCACTTT	CASSLWNNSPLHF
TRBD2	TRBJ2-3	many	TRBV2	TGTGCCAGCAGGCTAAGCGGGACTCACACAGATACGCAGTATTTT	CASRLSGTHTDTQYF
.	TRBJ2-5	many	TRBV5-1	TGCGCCAGCAGCTCTGGCGGGAAACAAGAGACCCAGTACTTC	CASSSGGKQETQYF
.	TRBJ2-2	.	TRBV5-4	TGTGCCAGCAGCCTCCCCGGGACCGGGGAGCTGTTTTTT	CASSLPGTGELFF
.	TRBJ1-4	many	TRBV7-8	TGTGCCAGCAGCTTAGTTGCAGGGATTAATGAAAAACTGTTTTTT	CASSLVAGINEKLFF
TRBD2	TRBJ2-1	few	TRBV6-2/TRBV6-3	TGTGCCAGCAGCCAGACTAGCGGGATAGGAAGAAATGAGCAGTTCTTC	CASSQTSGIGRNEQFF
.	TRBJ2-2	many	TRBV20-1	TGCAGTGCTAGAGATGCGGCCAGGGGGGCCCCACACGGGGAGCTGTTTTTT	CSARDAARGAPHGELFF
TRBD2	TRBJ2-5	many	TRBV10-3	TGTGCCATCAGTTCAGCGGGAGTGGAGACCCAGTACTTC	CAISSAGVETQYF
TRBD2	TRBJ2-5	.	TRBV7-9	TGTGCCGGCAGCTTATGGACTAGCGGGTACCTAGAGACCCAGTACTTC	CAGSLWTSGYLETQYF
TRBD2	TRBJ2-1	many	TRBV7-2	TGTGCCAGCAGCTTAGTCTGGGGGGGGGATTTGGGCAATGAGCAGTTCTTC	CASSLVWGGDLGNEQFF
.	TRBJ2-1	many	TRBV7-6	TGTGCCAGCAGCACCAATGAGCAGTTCTTC	CASSTNEQFF
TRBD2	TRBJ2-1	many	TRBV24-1	TGTGCCACCAGTGACCCAACTACTAGCGGGAGGGTCTATGAGCAGTTCTTC	CATSDPTTSGRVYEQFF
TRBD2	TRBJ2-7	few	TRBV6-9	TGTGCCAGCAGTTATTGTCCTCCTTTGTCCAGACTCACACTAAGGAGACTAGCGGGCTCCGAGCAGTACTTC	CASSYCPPLSRLTLRRLAGSEQYF
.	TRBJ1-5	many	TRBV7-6	TGTGCCAGCAGCCCTAGCGGGGGACAGCCCCAGCATTTT	CASSPSGGQPQHF
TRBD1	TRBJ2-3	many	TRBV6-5	TGTGCCAGCAGTCCTCGACAGGGGGGTACAGATACGCAGTATTTT	CASSPRQGGTDTQYF
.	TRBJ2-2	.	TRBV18	TGTGCCAGCTCACAGAGCGTCGCGAACACCGGGGAGCTGTCTTTT	CASSQSVANTGELSF
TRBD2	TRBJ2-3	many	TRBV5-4	TGTGCCAGCAGAGTGGGAGGGCGGGGCACAGATACGCAGTATTTT	CASRVGGRGTDTQYF
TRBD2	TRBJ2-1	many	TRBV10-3	TGTGCCATCAGTCCTCTAGCGGGAGGGCCGAGGAATGAGCAGTTCTTC	CAISPLAGGPRNEQFF
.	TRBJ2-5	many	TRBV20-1	TGCAGTGCCCTCCTTGGGAAGCAAGAGACCCAGTACTTC	CSALLGKQETQYF
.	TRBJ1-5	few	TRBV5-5	TGTGCCAGCAGCTTAGGGGGGGGTGGGCAGCCCCAGCATTTT	CASSLGGGGQPQHF
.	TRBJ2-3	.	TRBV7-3	TGCGCCAGCAGCCCTCTCACCGGGACAATCACAGATACGCAGTATTTT	CASSPLTGTITDTQYF
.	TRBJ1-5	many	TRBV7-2	TGTGCCAGCAGCTTAACGGCAGGGAGTCATCAGCCCCAGCATTTT	CASSLTAGSHQPQHF
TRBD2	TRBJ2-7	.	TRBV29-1	TGCAGCGTTGAAACCAGCGGGACCGGCGAGCAGTACTTC	CSVETSGTGEQYF
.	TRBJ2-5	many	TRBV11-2	TGTGCCAGCAGTTCAGGCTGGGCCCAGTACTTC	CASSSGWAQYF
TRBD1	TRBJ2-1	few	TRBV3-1	TGTGCCAGCAGCCAAGATAGGGCTGGGACAGGGGGTGATTCGGGTGAGCAGTTCTTC	CASSQDRAGTGGDSGEQFF
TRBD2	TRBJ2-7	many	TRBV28	TGTGCCAGCAAAATAACAACCGGGACTAGCGGGAATGAGCAGTACTTC	CASKITTGTSGNEQYF
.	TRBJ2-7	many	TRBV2	TGTGCCAGCACGGAGGGGTACGAGCAGTACTTC	CASTEGYEQYF
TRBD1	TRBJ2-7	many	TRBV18	TGTGCCAGCGCCGAGGCAGGGGGCTACGAGCAGTACTTC	CASAEAGGYEQYF
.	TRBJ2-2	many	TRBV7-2	TGTGCCAGCAGCCAGGCCCCCAGGGGCACCGGGGAGCTGTTTTTT	CASSQAPRGTGELFF
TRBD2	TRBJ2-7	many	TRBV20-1	TGCAGTGCGGCGGGGGGCCCATTCGCCGAGCAGTACTTC	CSAAGGPFAEQYF